This TCR beta chain was recorded in a study of regulatory T cells in long-lasting Graves disease. Study-level points and caveats: Newly diagnosed Graves' patients exceeded persistent ones in TCR diversity.

Researchers made TCR beta libraries by using iRepertoire HTBI primers and running Arm-PCR on CDR3 regions. Study processing details: Detected in the samples were roughly 60 TRBV and 14 TRBJ segments. From the multiplex PCR reads, TCRdb called clonotypes with MiXCR, one entry per CDR3 protein. What appears here as the V and J calls and clone size reflects TCRdb's work, not the paper's. The repertoire includes hundreds of thousands of distinct CDR3 sequences, 15% to 20% of them detected once, and about 18% sits in the top ten. Time point noted: newly diagnosed GD, antithyroid drugs for less than 3 months. Following extraction of RNA from PBMCs, that RNA was used to make the TCR library. This clonotype was seen at least ten times. The antigen is unknown. The CDR3 spans 15 residues. Trimming removed 7 bases from V and 6 bases from J; junction bases left unmatched: 12. Germline V gene data show CDR1 as MDHEN and CDR2 as SYDVKM.

These data were also filed under a second study, of T cells in Graves' hyperthyroidism and ophthalmopathy. That paper states: Initially, a first-round RT-PCR of the TCR CDR3 employed the HTBI primer set. The model's output predicted ophthalmopathy at a median of around 7 months prior to onset.

Sequences were derived from peripheral blood mononuclear cells (PBMCs), sampled at new diagnosis, from a patient treated with antithyroid drugs. The J gene is TRBJ1-1, the V gene TRBV28, with 9 positions matching TRBD1. This sequence originates from a woman in her 30s with Graves disease. This CDR3 reads CASTTLGTGSSEAFF. As DNA, the CDR3 is TGTGCCAGCACCACCTTAGGGACAGGGAGTTCTGAAGCTTTCTTT.